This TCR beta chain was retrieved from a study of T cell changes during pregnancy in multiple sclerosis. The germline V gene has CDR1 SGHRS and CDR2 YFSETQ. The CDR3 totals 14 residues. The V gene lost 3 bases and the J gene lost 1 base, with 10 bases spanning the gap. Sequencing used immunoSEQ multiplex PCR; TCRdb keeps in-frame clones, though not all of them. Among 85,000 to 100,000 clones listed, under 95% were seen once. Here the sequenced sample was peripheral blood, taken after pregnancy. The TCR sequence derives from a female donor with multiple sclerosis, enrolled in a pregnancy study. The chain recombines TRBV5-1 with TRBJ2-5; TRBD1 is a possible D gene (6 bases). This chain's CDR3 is CASSSQGPQETQYF. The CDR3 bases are TGCGCCAGCAGCTCACAGGGACCCCAAGAGACCCAGTACTTC.